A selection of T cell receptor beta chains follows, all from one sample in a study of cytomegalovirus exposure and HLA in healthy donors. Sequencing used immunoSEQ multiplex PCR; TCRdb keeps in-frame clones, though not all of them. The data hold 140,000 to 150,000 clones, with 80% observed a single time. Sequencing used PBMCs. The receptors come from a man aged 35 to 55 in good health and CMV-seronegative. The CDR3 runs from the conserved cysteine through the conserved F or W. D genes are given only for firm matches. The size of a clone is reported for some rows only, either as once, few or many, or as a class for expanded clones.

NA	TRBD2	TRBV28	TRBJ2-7	TGTGCCAGCAGTACCGGGACTAGCGGGGGTGGAGAGCAGTACTTC	CASSTGTSGGGEQYF
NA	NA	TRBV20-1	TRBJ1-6	TGCAGTGCTCATGACAGTCCTTCCCTCCACTTT	CSAHDSPSLHF
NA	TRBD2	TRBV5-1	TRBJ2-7	TGCGCCAGCGCGCTAGCGGCGGTACCCCAGTTCTACGAGCAGTACTTC	CASALAAVPQFYEQYF
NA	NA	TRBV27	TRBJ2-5	TGTGCCAGCAGTTTACGGGGGAGGGAGACCCAGTACTTC	CASSLRGRETQYF
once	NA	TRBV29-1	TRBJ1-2	TGCAGCGTTGAACAGACTCGCTACACCTTC	CSVEQTRYTF
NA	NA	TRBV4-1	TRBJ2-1	TGCGCCAGCAGTCAATATTTGGGGGCTCTTGAGCAGTTCTTC	CASSQYLGALEQFF
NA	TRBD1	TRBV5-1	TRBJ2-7	TGCGCCAGCAGCTTGGCCACTGCCGGACAGGACATCTACGAGCAGTACTTC	CASSLATAGQDIYEQYF
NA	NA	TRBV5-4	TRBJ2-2	TGTGCCAGCAGCCTTATACTAGCCGCGAACACCGGGGAGCTGTTTTTT	CASSLILAANTGELFF
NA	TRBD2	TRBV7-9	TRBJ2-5	TGTGCCAGCAGCTTGGGACTAGCGGGGGCGACCCAGTACTTC	CASSLGLAGATQYF
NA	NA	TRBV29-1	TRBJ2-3	TGCAGCACCACAGTGACAGATACGCAGTATTTT	CSTTVTDTQYF
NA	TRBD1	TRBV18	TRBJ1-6	TGTGCCAGCTCACCCACAGGGGATAATTCACCCCTCCACTTT	CASSPTGDNSPLHF
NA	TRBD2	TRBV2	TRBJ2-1	TGTGCCAGCAGTTCGGGACTAGCGGGGGCCGTACAAAACAACTACAATGAGCAGTTCTTC	CASSSGLAGAVQNNYNEQFF
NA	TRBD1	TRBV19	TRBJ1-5	TGTGCCAGTAGTACCAGGGGGCGTAGTGGTGGTCAGCCCCAGCATTTT	CASSTRGRSGGQPQHF
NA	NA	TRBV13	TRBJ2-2	TGTGCCAGCAGATGGTTAGCGGAGCGCACCGGGGAGCTGTTTTTT	CASRWLAERTGELFF
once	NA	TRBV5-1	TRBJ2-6	TGCGCCAGCAGTCCGACATCTTCTGGGGCCAACGTCCTGACTTTC	CASSPTSSGANVLTF
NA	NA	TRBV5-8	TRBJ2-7	TGTGCCAGCAGCTGGCGATCGACAGGGAGGAGAGAGCAGTACTTC	CASSWRSTGRREQYF
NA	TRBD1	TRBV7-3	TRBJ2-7	TGTGCCAGCAGCTCCCGTACCGGGACAGAGGACCACTTC	CASSSRTGTEDHF
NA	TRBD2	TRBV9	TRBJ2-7	TGTGCCAGCAGCCTCGGATCTAGCGGGGTTTACGAGCAGTACTTC	CASSLGSSGVYEQYF